This T cell receptor beta chain derives from a study of T cells in women clearing cervical HPV infection. Germline V gene data show CDR1 as SGHDN and CDR2 as FVKESK. This CDR3 is 16 amino acids long. V was pared by 0 bases and J by 6 bases, with 15 bases between. On this clone itself: The CDR3 end falls 3 residues outside the read, so it is completed with the germline J gene.

Data came from immunoSEQ multiplex PCR; TCRdb stores just in-frame clones and leaves some out. The sample totals tens of thousands of clones; its top ten clones hold 7% to 7.5%. The material sequenced was blood buffy coat. J is TRBJ2-1 and V is TRBV14, with D possibly matching TRBD1 (6 bases). This TCR was recovered from a woman between 18 and 70 years old with a cervical HPV16 infection that either progressed to CIN3+ or cleared (not recorded which). CDR3 DNA, as far as it was read: TGTGCCAGCAGCCAAGATGGGGGCGTCGCAGTCAATGAG. This codes for CASSQDGGVAVNE. The whole CDR3 region reads CASSQDGGVAVNEQFF.